This T cell receptor (beta chain) was sequenced for a study of shared clonotypes between healthy human individuals. Study in general: CD4 naive and memory got three plates each, CD8 naive two, CD8 memory one.

Study-wide points: Naive CD4 clonotype sharing across a few donors was approximately 5%. Clonotypes shared by all four sorted-subset donors had higher generation probabilities than non-shared clonotypes. It was only blood that was sampled, and tissue repertoires likely differ.

Naive CD8 cells comprised CD45RO-negative, CCR7-positively selected cells, excluding terminally differentiated effector memory CD45RA+ cells. Germline values: CDR1 WSHSY, CDR2 SAAADI. There are 15 residues in the CDR3. The germline V and J ends were trimmed by 8 bases and 0 bases, with 17 bases remaining between them. Details on this clone: Its cognate antigen is unknown.

Assay: immunoSEQ multiplex PCR; the TCRdb copy retains only in-frame clones and omits some. The sample lists about 590,000 clones, 95% to 96% occurring once. The chain joins TRBV10-2 to TRBJ2-7; TRBD2 is a possible D gene (6 bases). This sequence was found in a woman aged 25 to 39 in good health. The sample consisted of naive CD8+ T cells sorted from blood. CDR3 sequence: CASRRSGLSSYEQYF. For the CDR3, the DNA is TGCGCCAGCCGGAGGAGTGGACTAAGCTCCTACGAGCAGTACTTC.